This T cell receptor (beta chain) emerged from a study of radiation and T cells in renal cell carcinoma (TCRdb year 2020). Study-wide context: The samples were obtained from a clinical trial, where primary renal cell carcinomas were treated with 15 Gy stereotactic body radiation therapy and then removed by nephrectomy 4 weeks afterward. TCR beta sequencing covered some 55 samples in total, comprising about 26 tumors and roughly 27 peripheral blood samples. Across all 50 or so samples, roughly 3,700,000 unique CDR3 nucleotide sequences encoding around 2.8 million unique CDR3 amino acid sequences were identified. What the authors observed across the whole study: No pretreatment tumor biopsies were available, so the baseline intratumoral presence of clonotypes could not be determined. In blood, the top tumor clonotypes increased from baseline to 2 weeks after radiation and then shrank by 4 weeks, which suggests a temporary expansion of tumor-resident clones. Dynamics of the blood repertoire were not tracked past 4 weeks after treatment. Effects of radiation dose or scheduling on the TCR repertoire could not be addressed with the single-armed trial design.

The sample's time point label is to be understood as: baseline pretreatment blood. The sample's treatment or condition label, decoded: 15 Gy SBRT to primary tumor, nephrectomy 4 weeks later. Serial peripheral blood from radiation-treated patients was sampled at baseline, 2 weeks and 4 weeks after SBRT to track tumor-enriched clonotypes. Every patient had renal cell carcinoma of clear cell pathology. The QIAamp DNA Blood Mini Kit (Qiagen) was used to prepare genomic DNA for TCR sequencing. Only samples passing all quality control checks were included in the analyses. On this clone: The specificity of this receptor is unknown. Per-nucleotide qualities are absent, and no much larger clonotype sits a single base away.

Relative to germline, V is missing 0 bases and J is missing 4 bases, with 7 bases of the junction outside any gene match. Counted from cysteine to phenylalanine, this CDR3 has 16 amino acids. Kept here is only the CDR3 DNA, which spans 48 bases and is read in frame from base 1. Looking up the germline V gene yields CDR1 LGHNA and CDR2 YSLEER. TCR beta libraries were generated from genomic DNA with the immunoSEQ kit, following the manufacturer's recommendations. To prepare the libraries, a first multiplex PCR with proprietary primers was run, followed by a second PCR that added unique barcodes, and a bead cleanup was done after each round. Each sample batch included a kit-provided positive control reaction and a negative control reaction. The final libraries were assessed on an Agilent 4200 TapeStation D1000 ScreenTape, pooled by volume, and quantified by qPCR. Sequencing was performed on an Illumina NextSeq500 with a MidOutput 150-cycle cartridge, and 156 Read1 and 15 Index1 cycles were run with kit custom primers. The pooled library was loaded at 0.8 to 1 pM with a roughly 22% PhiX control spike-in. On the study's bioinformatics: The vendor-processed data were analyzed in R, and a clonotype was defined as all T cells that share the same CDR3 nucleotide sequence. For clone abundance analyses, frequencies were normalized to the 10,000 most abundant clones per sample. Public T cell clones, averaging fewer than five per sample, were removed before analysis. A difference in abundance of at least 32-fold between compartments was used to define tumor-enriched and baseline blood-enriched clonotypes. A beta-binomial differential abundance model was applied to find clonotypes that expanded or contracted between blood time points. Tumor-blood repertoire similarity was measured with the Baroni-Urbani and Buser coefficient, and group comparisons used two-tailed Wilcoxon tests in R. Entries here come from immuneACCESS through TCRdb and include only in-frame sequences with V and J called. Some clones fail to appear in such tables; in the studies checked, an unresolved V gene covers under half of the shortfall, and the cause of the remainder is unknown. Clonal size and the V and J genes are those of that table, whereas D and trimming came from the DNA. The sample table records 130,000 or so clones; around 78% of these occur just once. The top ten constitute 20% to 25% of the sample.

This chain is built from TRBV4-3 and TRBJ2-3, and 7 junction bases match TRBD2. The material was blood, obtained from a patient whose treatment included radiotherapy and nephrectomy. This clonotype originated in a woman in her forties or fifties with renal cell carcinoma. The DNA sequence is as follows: TGCGCCAGCAGCCAAGATCATGGCGGGGGTGCAGATACGCAGTATTTT. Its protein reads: CASSQDHGGGADTQYF.